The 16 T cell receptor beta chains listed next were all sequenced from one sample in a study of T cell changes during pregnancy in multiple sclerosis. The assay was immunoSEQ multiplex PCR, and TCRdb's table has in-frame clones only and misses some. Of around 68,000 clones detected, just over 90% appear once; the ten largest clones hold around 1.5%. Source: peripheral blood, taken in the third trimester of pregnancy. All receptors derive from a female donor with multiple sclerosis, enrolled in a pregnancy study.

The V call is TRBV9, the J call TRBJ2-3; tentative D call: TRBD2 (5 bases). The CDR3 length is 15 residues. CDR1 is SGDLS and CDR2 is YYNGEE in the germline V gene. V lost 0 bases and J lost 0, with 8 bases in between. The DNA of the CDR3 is TGTGCCAGCAGCGTAGAGGGCGGGAGCACAGATACGCAGTATTTT. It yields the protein CASSVEGGSTDTQYF.

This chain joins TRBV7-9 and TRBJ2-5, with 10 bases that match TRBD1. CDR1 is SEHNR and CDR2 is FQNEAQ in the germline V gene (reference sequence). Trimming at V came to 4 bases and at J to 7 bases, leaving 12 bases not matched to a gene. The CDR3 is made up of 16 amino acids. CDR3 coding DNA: TGTGCCAGCAGCTCCCCGGGACAGGGGACTGTAGTGACCCAGTACTTC. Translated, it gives CASSSPGQGTVVTQYF.

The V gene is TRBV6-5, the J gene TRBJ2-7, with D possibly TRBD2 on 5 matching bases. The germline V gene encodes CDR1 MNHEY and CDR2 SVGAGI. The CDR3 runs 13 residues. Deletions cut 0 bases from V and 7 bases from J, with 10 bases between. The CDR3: CASSYSRTGEQYF. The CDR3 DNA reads TGTGCCAGCAGTTACTCGAGGACGGGGGAGCAGTACTTC.

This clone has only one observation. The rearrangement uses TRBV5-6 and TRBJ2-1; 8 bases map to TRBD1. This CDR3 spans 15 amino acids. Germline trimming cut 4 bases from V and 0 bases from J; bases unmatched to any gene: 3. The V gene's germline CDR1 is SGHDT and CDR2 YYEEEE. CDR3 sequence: CASSGGTGSYNEQFF. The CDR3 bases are TGTGCCAGCAGCGGAGGGACAGGCTCCTACAATGAGCAGTTCTTC.

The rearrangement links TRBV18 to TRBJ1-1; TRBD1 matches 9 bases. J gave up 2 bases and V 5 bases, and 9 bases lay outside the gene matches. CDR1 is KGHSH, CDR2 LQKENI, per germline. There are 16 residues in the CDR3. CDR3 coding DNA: TGTGCCAGCTCAACCGGGACAGGGTACCGAAACACTGAAGCTTTCTTT. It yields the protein CASSTGTGYRNTEAFF.

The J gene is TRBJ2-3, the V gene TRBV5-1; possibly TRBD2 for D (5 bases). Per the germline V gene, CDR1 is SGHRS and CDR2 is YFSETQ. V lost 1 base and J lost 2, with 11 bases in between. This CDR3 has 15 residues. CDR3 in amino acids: CASSLRSGSTDTQYF. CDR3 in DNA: TGCGCCAGCAGCTTGAGGAGCGGATCCACAGATACGCAGTATTTT.

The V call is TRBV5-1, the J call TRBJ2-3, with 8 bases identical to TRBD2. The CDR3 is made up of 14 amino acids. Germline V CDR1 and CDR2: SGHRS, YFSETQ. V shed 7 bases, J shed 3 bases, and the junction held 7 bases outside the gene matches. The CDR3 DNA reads TGCGCCAGCTCCCTAGCGGGTCCTACAGATACGCAGTATTTT. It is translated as CASSLAGPTDTQYF.

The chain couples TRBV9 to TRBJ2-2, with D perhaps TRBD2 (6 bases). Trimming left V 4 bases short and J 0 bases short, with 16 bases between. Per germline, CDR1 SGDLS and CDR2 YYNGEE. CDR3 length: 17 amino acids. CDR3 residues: CASSPLSGDPNTGELFF. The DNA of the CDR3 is TGTGCCAGCAGCCCCCTTTCGGGGGATCCGAACACCGGGGAGCTGTTTTTT.

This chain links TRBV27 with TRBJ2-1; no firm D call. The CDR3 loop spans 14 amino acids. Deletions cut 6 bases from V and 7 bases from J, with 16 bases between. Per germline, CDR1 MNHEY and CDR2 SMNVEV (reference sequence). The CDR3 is CASRYSSSSNEQFF. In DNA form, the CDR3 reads TGTGCCAGCAGGTACAGTTCGAGCTCAAATGAGCAGTTCTTC.

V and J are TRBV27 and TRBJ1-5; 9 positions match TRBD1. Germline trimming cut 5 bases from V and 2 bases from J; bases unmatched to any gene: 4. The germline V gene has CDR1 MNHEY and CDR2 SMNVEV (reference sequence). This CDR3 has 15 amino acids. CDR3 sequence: CASSAWTGGNQPQHF. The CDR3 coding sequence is TGTGCCAGCAGTGCCTGGACAGGGGGCAATCAGCCCCAGCATTTT.

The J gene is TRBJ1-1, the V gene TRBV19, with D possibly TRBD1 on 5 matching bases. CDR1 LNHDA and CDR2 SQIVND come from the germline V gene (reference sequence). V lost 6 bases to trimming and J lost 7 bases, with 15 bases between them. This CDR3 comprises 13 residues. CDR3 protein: CASSRGVGVEAFF. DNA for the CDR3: TGTGCCAGTAGCCGGGGGGTAGGGGTTGAAGCTTTCTTT.

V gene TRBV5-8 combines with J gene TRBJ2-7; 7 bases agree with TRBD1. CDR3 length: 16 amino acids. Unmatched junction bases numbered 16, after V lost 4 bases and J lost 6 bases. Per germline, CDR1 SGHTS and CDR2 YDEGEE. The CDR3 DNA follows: TGTGCCAGCAGCCAACACAGGGGAGCGAATACAGTCGAGCAGTACTTC. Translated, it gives CASSQHRGANTVEQYF. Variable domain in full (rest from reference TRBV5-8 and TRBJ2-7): EAGVTQSPTHLIKTRGQQATLRCSPISGHTSVYWYQQALGLGLQFLLWYDEGEERNRGNFPPRFSGRQFPNYSSELNVNALELEDSALYLCASSQHRGANTVEQYFGPGTRLTVT.

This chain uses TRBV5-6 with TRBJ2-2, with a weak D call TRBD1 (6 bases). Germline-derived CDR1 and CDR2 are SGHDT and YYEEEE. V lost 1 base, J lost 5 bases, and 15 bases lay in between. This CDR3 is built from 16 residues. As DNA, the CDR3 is TGTGCCAGCAGCTTGAAGGCAGGGGAGTATACCGGGGAGCTGTTTTTT. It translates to CASSLKAGEYTGELFF. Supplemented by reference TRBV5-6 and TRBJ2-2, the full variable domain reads DAGVTQSPTHLIKTRGQQVTLRCSPKSGHDTVSWYQQALGQGPQFIFQYYEEEERQRGNFPDRFSGHQFPNYSSELNVNALLLGDSALYLCASSLKAGEYTGELFFGEGSRLTVL.

CDR3 sequence: CASSNQGSTNEKLFF. DNA of the CDR3: TGTGCCAGCAGTAATCAGGGGAGCACTAATGAAAAACTGTTTTTT. This chain connects TRBV5-8 to TRBJ1-4, with TRBD1 as a possible D gene (6 bases). CDR3 length: 15 residues. V shed 5 bases and J shed 2 bases, with 13 bases lying between them. The germline V gene encodes CDR1 SGHTS and CDR2 YDEGEE.

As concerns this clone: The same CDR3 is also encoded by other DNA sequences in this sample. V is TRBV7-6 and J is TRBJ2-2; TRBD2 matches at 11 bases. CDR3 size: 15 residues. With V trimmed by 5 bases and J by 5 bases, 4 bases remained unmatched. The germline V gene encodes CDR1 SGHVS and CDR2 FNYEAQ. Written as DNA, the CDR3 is TGTGCCAGCAGCCCGGGGACTAGCGGTACCGGGGAGCTGTTTTTT. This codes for CASSPGTSGTGELFF.

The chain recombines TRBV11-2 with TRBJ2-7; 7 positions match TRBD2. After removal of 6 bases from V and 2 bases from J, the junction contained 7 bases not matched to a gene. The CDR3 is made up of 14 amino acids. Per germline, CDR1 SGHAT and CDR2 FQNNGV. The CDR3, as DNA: TGTGCCAGCAGTTGGCGGGAGTCCGCCTACGAGCAGTACTTC. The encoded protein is CASSWRESAYEQYF.